Listed here is a single T cell receptor (beta chain). This CDR3 has 15 amino acids. From germline, CDR1 is SNHLY and CDR2 FYNNEI. V lost 4 bases, J lost 2 bases, and 1 base stayed unmatched. This sample was taken from a study of CD8+CD57+ T cells in acquired aplastic anemia. Profiles of TCR beta VDJ and CDR3 were generated from a genomic DNA template. TCRdb analysed the reads with MiXCR anew, one entry per CDR3 protein. Of about 190,000 distinct CDR3 sequences in the sample, around 45% were seen once. Patients who underwent sequencing had shown CD8+CD57+ cell expansion by flow cytometry. This receptor was obtained from a human donor with aplastic anemia. The sequenced sample was sorted CD4+, CD8+, or CD8+CD57+ T cells (not recorded which) from PBMCs. V and J are TRBV2 and TRBJ2-7; 14 positions match TRBD2. The CDR3 coding sequence is TGTGCCAGCAGTGGGGGACTAGCGGGAGCCTACGAGCAGTACTTC. It specifies CASSGGLAGAYEQYF.